The sequence of this T cell receptor beta chain was determined in a study of CD8 T cells in ankylosing spondylitis. The germline gives CDR1 SGHDT, CDR2 YYEEEE. V shed 1 base, J shed 4 bases, and the junction held 4 bases outside the gene matches. The CDR3 consists of 16 residues. TCRdb recomputed calls from the 5' RACE reads with MiXCR, one row per CDR3 protein. Of a few hundred thousand distinct CDR3 sequences listed, around 24% are singletons. Concerning this clonotype: Its target is not known.

The study, taken as a whole, reports: Among TCR beta sequences, a motif of under 10 highly homologous variants appeared characteristic of ankylosing spondylitis blood.

V is TRBV5-6 and J is TRBJ2-5; 13 nucleotides agree with TRBD2. The sample comprised blood, either unsorted or a sorted T cell fraction (not recorded which). This clonotype originated in a male donor with ankylosing spondylitis. The CDR3 DNA reads TGTGCCAGCAGCTTGACTAGCGGGAGGGCCTCAGAGACCCAGTACTTC. Translated, it gives CASSLTSGRASETQYF.